The rows below give T cell receptor beta chains drawn from one sample of a study of CD8 T cells in Susac syndrome. Via MiXCR, TCRdb re-called the immunoSEQ multiplex PCR reads, giving one row per CDR3 protein. The profile covers around 300,000 distinct CDR3 sequences, with about 92% appearing a single time and over 0.065% taken by the ten largest. Material for sequencing was CD4+ T cells from PBMCs. The source is a human donor with multiple sclerosis. The CDR3 runs from the conserved cysteine through the conserved F or W. The order of the fields is V gene, clone size, D gene, J gene, CDR3 DNA, CDR3 protein. A D gene is named only where the DNA matches it firmly. Not every row has a clone size; where given, it reads once, few, many or a size class.

TRBV6-5	-	TRBD1	TRBJ2-2	TGTGCCAGCAGATTTCAGGGGGCAAACACCGGGGAGCTGTTTTTT	CASRFQGANTGELFF
TRBV7-9	few	-	TRBJ2-7	TGTGCCAGCAGCTTAGGGGGACGCTACGAGCAGTACTTC	CASSLGGRYEQYF
TRBV11-3	-	-	TRBJ2-3	TGTGCCAGCAGCGGTTACGCAGATACGCAGTATTTT	CASSGYADTQYF
TRBV5-6	-	TRBD1	TRBJ1-2	TGTGCCAGCAGCCCGGGACAGGGGGGAGGTGGCTACACCTTC	CASSPGQGGGGYTF
TRBV3-1	-	-	TRBJ2-1	TGTGCCAGCAGCCAAGTGGGATCGCCGGGGTTCTTC	CASSQVGSPGFF
TRBV18	once	TRBD1	TRBJ1-1	TGTGCCAGCTCACCCGGACAGGACCCTGAAGCTTTCTTT	CASSPGQDPEAFF
TRBV10-3	-	-	TRBJ2-7	TGTGCCATCAGTGAGTTTTACGAGCAGTACTTC	CAISEFYEQYF
TRBV12-3/TRBV12-4	-	-	TRBJ2-1	TGTGCCAGCAGTTTGGACGACACGGTAAGGTTCTTC	CASSLDDTVRFF
TRBV28	-	TRBD1	TRBJ1-5	TGTGCCAGCAGTGTCACAGGGGGTGATAGCAATCAGCCCCAGCATTTT	CASSVTGGDSNQPQHF
TRBV4-3	-	-	TRBJ2-1	TGCGCCAGCAGCCGCGACGGGTACTACCGGTTCTTC	CASSRDGYYRFF
TRBV7-2	-	TRBD1	TRBJ2-4	TGTGCCAGCAGCTTATCCCGCGCCAGACAGGGCTTAGCCAAAAACATTCAGTACTTC	CASSLSRARQGLAKNIQYF
TRBV30	-	TRBD2	TRBJ2-2	TGTGCCTGGAGAAGCTGGCGGGAGGGCCTAACCGGGGAGCTGTTTTTT	CAWRSWREGLTGELFF
TRBV29-1	few	-	TRBJ1-1	TGCAGCGTTGGGGGCCGGGGAGGGACTGAAGCTTTCTTT	CSVGGRGGTEAFF
TRBV5-1	-	-	TRBJ2-7	TGCGCCAGCAGCTTGGGTGACACCCTTCAGCAGTACTTC	CASSLGDTLQQYF
TRBV2	once	TRBD2	TRBJ2-1	TGTGCCAGCAACGGCGGGAGTAGTTTTAATGAGCAGTTCTTC	CASNGGSSFNEQFF
TRBV20-1	-	-	TRBJ2-1	TGCAGTTCCAGGGCAGGGGTTGGTGTGTACAATGAGCAGTTCTTC	CSSRAGVGVYNEQFF
TRBV12-3/TRBV12-4	-	-	TRBJ1-1	TGTGCCAGCAGTGGCCTACTCATGAACACTGAAGCTTTCTTT	CASSGLLMNTEAFF
TRBV29-1	-	-	TRBJ2-3	TGCAGCGTTGAGCCGCCAGGCTTTCCAGATACGCAGTATTTT	CSVEPPGFPDTQYF
TRBV7-9	-	TRBD1	TRBJ2-5	TGTGCCAGCAGCTTAGGACAGGGTGGACGTGAGACCCAGTACTTC	CASSLGQGGRETQYF
TRBV20-1	-	-	TRBJ2-1	TGCAGTGCCACGCCCGGAGAGGGAGGCTCCTACAATGAGCAGTTCTTC	CSATPGEGGSYNEQFF
TRBV18	-	-	TRBJ1-6	TGTGCCAGCTCAGCCTACACCGGGACACTTTATAATTCACCCCTCCACTTT	CASSAYTGTLYNSPLHF
TRBV9	-	TRBD1	TRBJ1-1	TGTGCCAGCAGCCCCTCGGGTGACAGGGGGTATACTGAAGCTTTCTTT	CASSPSGDRGYTEAFF
TRBV5-1	-	-	TRBJ2-2	TGCGCCAGCAGCTTGGAAGGACACAGGAGCACCGGGGAGCTGTTTTTT	CASSLEGHRSTGELFF
TRBV4-2	-	-	TRBJ1-2	TGTGCCAGCAGCCAAGACAGGTCTGGCTATGGCTACACCTTC	CASSQDRSGYGYTF
TRBV6-2/TRBV6-3	-	-	TRBJ2-2	TGTGCCAGCACCCTACCATCTACCCCACGACCCGGGGAGCTGTTTTTT	CASTLPSTPRPGELFF
TRBV29-1	-	TRBD1	TRBJ1-1	TGCAGCGTTGGAGACAGGGATGGGGTGGCGAGCACTGAAGCTTTCTTT	CSVGDRDGVASTEAFF
TRBV20-1	-	TRBD2	TRBJ2-1	TGCAGTGCTAGCCTAGCGGGGGGCCGCTCCTACAATGAGCAGTTCTTC	CSASLAGGRSYNEQFF
TRBV7-7	-	TRBD2	TRBJ2-1	TGTGCTAGCAGTAAGACTAGCGGGACTAACAATGAGCAGTTCTTC	CASSKTSGTNNEQFF
TRBV6-6	-	-	TRBJ1-2	TGTGCCACCTCGGTCGCGGTTTCATATGGCTACACCTTC	CATSVAVSYGYTF
TRBV7-9	-	TRBD2	TRBJ2-7	TGTGCCAGCAGCCCAACGGGACTAGCGGGAGGACGCACCTACGAGCAGTACTTC	CASSPTGLAGGRTYEQYF
TRBV29-1	once	TRBD2	TRBJ2-1	TGCAGCGTTGTGGCGGGGGGGCCAAATGAGCAGTTCTTC	CSVVAGGPNEQFF
TRBV19	-	-	TRBJ1-1	TGTGCCAGTAGGGATCCCCCAGGGGATCGCGGCACTGAAGCTTTCTTT	CASRDPPGDRGTEAFF
TRBV9	-	TRBD2	TRBJ2-3	TGTGCCAGCAGCGTAGGAAGGGCGGGAGCGGCAGATACGCAGTATTTT	CASSVGRAGAADTQYF
TRBV7-9	-	TRBD2	TRBJ2-3	TGTGCCAGCAGCTTAGTGTATACGCGGGAGGGCACAGATACGCAGTATTTT	CASSLVYTREGTDTQYF
TRBV5-1	once	-	TRBJ1-3	TGCGCCAGCAGCTTGGACCATGGACAGGGAAACACCATATATTTT	CASSLDHGQGNTIYF
TRBV27	-	TRBD2	TRBJ2-1	TGTGCCAGCAGTCAACAAGCGACTAGCGGGAGAAATGAGCAGTTCTTC	CASSQQATSGRNEQFF
TRBV20-1	-	-	TRBJ1-3	TGCAGTGCTCTAAGATCGGGAGGAAACACCATATATTTT	CSALRSGGNTIYF
TRBV7-9	-	-	TRBJ1-4	TGTGCCACAAAAACAGGGCCGGCTAATGAAAAACTGTTTTTT	CATKTGPANEKLFF
TRBV7-2	once	TRBD1	TRBJ1-1	TGTGCCAGCAGCCCGGACAGGGGGATAACTGAAGCTTTCTTT	CASSPDRGITEAFF
TRBV5-1	-	-	TRBJ1-6	TGCGCCAGCAGCTTGTCAGGGTTGGACTCACCCCTCCACTTT	CASSLSGLDSPLHF